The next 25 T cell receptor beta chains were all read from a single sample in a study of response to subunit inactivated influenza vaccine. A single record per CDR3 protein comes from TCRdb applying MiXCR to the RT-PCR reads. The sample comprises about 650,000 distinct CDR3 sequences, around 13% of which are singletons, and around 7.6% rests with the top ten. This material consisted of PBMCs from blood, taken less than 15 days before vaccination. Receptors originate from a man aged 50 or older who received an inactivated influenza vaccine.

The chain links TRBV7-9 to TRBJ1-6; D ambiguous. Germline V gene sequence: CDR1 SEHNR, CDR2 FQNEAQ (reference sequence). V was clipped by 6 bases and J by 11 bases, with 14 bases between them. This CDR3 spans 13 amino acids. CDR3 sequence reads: CASSTSGYPPLHF. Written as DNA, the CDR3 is TGTGCCAGCAGTACGTCCGGGTATCCACCCCTCCACTTT.

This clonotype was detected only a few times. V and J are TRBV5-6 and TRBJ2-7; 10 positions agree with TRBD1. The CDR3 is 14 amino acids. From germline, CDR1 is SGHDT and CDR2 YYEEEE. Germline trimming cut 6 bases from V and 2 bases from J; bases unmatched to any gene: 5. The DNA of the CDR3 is TGTGCCAGCACCGGGACAGGGGCGACCTACGAGCAGTACTTC. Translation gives CASTGTGATYEQYF.

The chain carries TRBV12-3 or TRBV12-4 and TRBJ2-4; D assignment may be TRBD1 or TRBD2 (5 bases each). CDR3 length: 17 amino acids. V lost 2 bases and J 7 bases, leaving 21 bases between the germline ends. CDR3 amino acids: CASSLPLLRDGGNIQYF. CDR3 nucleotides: TGTGCCAGCAGTTTACCCCTCCTCCGGGACGGTGGGAACATTCAGTACTTC.

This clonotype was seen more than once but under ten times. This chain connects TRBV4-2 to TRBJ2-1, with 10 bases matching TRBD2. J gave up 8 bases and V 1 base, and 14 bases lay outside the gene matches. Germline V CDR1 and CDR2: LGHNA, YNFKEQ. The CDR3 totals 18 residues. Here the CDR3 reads CASSQARATSGWGDEQFF. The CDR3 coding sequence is TGTGCCAGCAGCCAAGCTCGCGCGACTAGCGGGTGGGGAGATGAGCAGTTCTTC.

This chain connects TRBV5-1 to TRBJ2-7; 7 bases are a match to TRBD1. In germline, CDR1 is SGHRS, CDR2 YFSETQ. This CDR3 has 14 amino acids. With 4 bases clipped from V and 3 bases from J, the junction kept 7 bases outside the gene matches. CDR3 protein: CASSIDRVGYEQYF. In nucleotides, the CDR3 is TGCGCCAGCAGCATTGACAGGGTTGGCTACGAGCAGTACTTC.

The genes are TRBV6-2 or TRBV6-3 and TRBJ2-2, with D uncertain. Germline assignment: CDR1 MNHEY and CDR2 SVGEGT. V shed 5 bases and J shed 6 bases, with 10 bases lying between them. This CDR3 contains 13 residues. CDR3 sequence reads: CASSTRMPGELFF. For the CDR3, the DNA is TGTGCCAGCAGTACCCGAATGCCCGGGGAGCTGTTTTTT.

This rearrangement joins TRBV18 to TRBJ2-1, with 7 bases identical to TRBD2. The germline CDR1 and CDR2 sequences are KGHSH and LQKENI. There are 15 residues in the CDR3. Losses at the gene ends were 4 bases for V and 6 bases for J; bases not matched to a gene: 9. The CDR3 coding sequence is TGTGCCAGCTCACAACAGCAGGGAGGGGTCAATGAGCAGTTCTTC. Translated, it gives CASSQQQGGVNEQFF.

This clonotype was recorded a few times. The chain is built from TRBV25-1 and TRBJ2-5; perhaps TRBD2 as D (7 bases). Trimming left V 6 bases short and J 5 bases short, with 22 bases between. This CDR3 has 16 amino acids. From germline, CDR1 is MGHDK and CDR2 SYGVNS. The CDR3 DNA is TGTGCCAGCAGCCCCGTCTGGGGGGGCCGATCGGAGACCCAGTACTTC. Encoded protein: CASSPVWGGRSETQYF.

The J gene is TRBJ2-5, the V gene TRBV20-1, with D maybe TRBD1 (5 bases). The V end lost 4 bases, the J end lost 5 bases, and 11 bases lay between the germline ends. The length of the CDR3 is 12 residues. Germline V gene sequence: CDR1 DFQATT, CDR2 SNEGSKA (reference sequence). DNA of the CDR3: TGCAGTGCTACAGGGTCGCGGGAGACCCAGTACTTC. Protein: CSATGSRETQYF.

This CDR3 is CASSSSSGGHSPSYNEQFF. DNA for the CDR3: TGTGCCAGCAGTTCATCTAGCGGGGGGCATTCACCCTCCTACAATGAGCAGTTCTTC. This sequence joins TRBV12-3 or TRBV12-4 and TRBJ2-1; 11 bases are shared with TRBD2. V shed 4 bases, J shed 0 bases, and the junction held 11 bases outside the gene matches. CDR3 length: 19 residues.

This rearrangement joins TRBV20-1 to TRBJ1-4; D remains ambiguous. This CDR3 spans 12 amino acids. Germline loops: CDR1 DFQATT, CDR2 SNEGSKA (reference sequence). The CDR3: CKVRMTNEKLFF. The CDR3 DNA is TGCAAAGTCCGCATGACTAATGAAAAACTGTTTTTT.

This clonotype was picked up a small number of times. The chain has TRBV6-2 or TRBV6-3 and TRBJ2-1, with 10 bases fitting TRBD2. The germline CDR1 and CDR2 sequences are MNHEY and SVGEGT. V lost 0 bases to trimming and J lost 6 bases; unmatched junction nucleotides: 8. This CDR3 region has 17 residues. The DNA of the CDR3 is TGTGCCAGCAGTTACTCATTTCTGCTAGCGGGAGCCAATGAGCAGTTCTTC. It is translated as CASSYSFLLAGANEQFF.

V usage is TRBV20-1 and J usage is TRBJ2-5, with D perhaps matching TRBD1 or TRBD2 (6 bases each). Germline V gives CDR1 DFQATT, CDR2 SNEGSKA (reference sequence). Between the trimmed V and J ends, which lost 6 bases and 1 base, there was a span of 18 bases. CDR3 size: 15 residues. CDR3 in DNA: TGCAGTGCAACCAGGGGTGCGGGGCCCCAAGAGACCCAGTACTTC. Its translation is CSATRGAGPQETQYF.

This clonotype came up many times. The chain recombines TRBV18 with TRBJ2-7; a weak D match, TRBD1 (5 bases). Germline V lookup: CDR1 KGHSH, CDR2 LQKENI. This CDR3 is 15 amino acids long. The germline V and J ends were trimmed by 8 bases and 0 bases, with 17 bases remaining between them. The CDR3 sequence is CASSLRQGVSYEQYF. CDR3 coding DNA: TGTGCCAGCAGCCTCCGTCAAGGGGTCTCCTACGAGCAGTACTTC. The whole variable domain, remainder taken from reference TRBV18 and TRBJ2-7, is NAGVMQNPRHLVRRRGQEARLRCSPMKGHSHVYWYRQLPEEGLKFMVYLQKENIIDESGMPKERFSAEFPKEGPSILRIQQVVRGDSAAYFCASSLRQGVSYEQYFGPGTRLTVT.

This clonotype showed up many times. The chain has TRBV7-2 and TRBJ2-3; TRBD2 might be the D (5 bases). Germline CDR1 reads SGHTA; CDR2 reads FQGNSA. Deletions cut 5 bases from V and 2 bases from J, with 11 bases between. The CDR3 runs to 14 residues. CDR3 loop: CASSLWTYTDTQYF. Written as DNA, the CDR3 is TGTGCCAGCAGCCTCTGGACTTACACAGATACGCAGTATTTT.

In DNA form, the CDR3 reads TGTGCCGTCTCACCTGAGACAGGGGGAGAGGAAAAACTGTTTTTT. It translates to CAVSPETGGEEKLFF. J is TRBJ1-4 and V is TRBV10-3; TRBD1 aligns across 9 bases. Germline CDR1 ENHRY, CDR2 SYGVKD. CDR3 length: 15 residues. V was pared by 11 bases and J by 8 bases, with 15 bases of the junction left unmatched.

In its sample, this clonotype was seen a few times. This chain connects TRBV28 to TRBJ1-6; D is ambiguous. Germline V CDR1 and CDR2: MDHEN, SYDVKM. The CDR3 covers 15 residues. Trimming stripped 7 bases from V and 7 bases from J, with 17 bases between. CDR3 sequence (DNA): TGTGCCAGCAACCCTCCGTGGCCGGGAAATTCACCCCTCCACTTT. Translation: CASNPPWPGNSPLHF.

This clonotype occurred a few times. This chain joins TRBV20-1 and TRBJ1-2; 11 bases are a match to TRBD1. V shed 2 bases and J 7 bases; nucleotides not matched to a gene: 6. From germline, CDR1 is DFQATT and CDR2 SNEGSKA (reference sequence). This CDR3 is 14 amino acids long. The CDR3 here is CSARPRTGGPGYTF. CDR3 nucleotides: TGCAGTGCTAGACCAAGGACAGGGGGCCCTGGCTACACCTTC.

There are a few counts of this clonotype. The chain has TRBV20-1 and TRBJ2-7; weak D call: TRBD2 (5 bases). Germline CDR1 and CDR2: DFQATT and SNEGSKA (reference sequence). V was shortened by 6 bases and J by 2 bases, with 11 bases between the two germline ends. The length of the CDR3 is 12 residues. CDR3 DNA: TGCAGTGCCCCTGGGAGTACCTACGAGCAGTACTTC. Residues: CSAPGSTYEQYF.

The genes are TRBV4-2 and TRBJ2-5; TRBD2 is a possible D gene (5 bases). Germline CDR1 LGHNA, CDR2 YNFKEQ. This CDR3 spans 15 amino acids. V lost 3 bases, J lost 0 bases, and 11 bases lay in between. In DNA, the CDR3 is TGTGCCAGCAGCCAGAAACTAGTGTACCAAGAGACCCAGTACTTC. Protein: CASSQKLVYQETQYF.

The DNA for the CDR3 is TGTGCCATCAGTGAGGCGCAAACATCACAGGGTTTACTCTATGGCTACACCTTC. Translated: CAISEAQTSQGLLYGYTF. The chain has TRBV10-3 and TRBJ1-2, with D possibly matching TRBD1 (6 bases). From germline, CDR1 is ENHRY and CDR2 SYGVKD. This CDR3 region has 18 residues. V shed 2 bases and J shed 4 bases, with 23 bases lying between them.

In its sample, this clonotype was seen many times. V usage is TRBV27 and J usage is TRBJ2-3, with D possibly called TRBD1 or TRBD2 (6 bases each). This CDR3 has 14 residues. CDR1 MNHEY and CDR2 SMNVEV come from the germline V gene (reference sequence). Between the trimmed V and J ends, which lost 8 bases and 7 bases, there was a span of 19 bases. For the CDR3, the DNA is TGTGCCAGCTCAATGGGCAGGGGAGGTTATACGCAGTATTTT. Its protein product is CASSMGRGGYTQYF.

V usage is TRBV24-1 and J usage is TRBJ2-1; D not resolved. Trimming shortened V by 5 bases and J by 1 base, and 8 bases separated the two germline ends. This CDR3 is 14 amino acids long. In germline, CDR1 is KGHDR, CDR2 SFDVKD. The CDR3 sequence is CATSGSGSYNEQFF. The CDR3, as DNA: TGTGCCACCAGTGGCAGTGGGTCCTACAATGAGCAGTTCTTC.

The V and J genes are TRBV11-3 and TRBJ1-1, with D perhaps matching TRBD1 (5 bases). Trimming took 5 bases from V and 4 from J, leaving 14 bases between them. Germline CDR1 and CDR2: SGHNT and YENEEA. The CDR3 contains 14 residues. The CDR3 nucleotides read TGTGCCAGCAGCCCCCACGCAGGGACCACTGAAGCTTTCTTT. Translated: CASSPHAGTTEAFF.

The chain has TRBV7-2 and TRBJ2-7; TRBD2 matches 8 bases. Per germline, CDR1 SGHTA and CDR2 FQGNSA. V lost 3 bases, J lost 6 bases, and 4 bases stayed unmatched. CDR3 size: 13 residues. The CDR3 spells CASSFGLAFEQYF. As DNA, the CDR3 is TGTGCCAGCAGCTTTGGACTAGCCTTCGAGCAGTACTTC.